This TCR beta chain was captured by sequencing in a study of molecular identifiers for immune sequencing clone quantification. Study-wide background: Within a replicate experiment, RNA obtained from either about 21,000 or 97,000 naive CD8 cells was divided into five aliquots, and four of those aliquots were then sequenced.

The CDR3 is made up of 19 amino acids. Losses at the gene ends were 6 bases for V and 4 bases for J; bases not matched to a gene: 22. The germline V gene encodes CDR1 DFQATT and CDR2 SNEGSKA (reference sequence). TCRdb fed the PCR reads into MiXCR, producing one record per CDR3 protein. This sample has about 630,000 distinct CDR3 sequences, with roughly 23% found just once. Many counts were recorded for this clonotype. The TCR sequence derives from a human donor in good health. Some libraries in this study had Jurkat cell RNA spiked in. The sample consisted of naive CD8+ T cells from blood, with Jurkat cell RNA spiked in. Subset indicated: FACS-sorted CD8+CD4-CCR7+CD45RA+ naive T cells. The chain combines TRBV20-1 with TRBJ2-3; 10 nucleotides agree with TRBD2. The CDR3 coding sequence is TGCAGTGCGAGCTCCCTACTCGGGACTAGCGTTAGAACATCAGATACGCAGTATTTT. Translation: CSASSLLGTSVRTSDTQYF.